The 20 T cell receptor beta chains below all came from one sample that was sequenced in a study of shared clonotypes between healthy human individuals. Sequencing used immunoSEQ multiplex PCR; TCRdb keeps in-frame clones, though not all of them. The table includes roughly 500,000 clones, roughly 95% detected once. Material for sequencing was naive CD4+ T cells sorted from blood. Subset: CD45RA+ positively selected. These receptors originate from a woman in her 30s in good health.

This sequence joins TRBV10-2 and TRBJ2-7; 9 bases line up with TRBD1. Germline CDR1 WSHSY, CDR2 SAAADI. The CDR3 is 16 residues long. Losses at the gene ends were 6 bases for V and 2 bases for J; bases not matched to a gene: 11. CDR3 bases: TGCGCCAGCAGAGTAGATCCGGGACAGGGTACCTACGAGCAGTACTTC. This codes for CASRVDPGQGTYEQYF.

The rearrangement uses TRBV29-1 and TRBJ1-1, with D possibly TRBD1 on 6 matching bases. Trimming took 8 bases from V and 0 from J, leaving 10 bases between them. The CDR3 has 12 residues. CDR1 is SQVTM and CDR2 is ANQGSEA in the germline V gene. The CDR3 DNA follows: TGCAGCCACACAGGGCTGAACACTGAAGCTTTCTTT. Its translation: CSHTGLNTEAFF.

This rearrangement joins TRBV5-4 to TRBJ2-2; 12 bases line up with TRBD2. V lost 3 bases and J lost 8; bases outside the gene matches: 5. Germline V gives CDR1 SGHNT, CDR2 YYREEE (reference sequence). This CDR3 has 15 amino acids. Here the CDR3 DNA reads TGTGCCAGCAGCTGGACTAGCGGGACTTCGGGGGAGCTGTTTTTT. It encodes CASSWTSGTSGELFF.

The V call is TRBV19, the J call TRBJ1-5, with D possibly TRBD1 on 5 matching bases. This CDR3 has 14 amino acids. Germline assignment: CDR1 LNHDA and CDR2 SQIVND (reference sequence). The V end lost 2 bases, the J end lost 5 bases, and 10 bases lay between the germline ends. This CDR3 reads CASSISSRDQPQHF. The CDR3 coding sequence is TGTGCCAGTAGTATATCCAGCAGGGATCAGCCCCAGCATTTT. Based on the CDR3 plus reference TRBV19 and TRBJ1-5, the full variable domain is DGGITQSPKYLFRKEGQNVTLSCEQNLNHDAMYWYRQDPGQGLRLIYYSQIVNDFQKGDIAEGYSVSREKKESFPLTVTSAQKNPTAFYLCASSISSRDQPQHFGDGTRLSIL.

This chain uses TRBV27 with TRBJ2-7; D gene uncertain. The CDR3 runs to 14 residues. The germline V gene encodes CDR1 MNHEY and CDR2 SMNVEV (reference sequence). V was trimmed by 6 bases and J by 7 bases, leaving 19 bases between them. CDR3 sequence: CASRITNRNGEQYF. The CDR3 bases are TGTGCCAGCAGAATAACGAACCGCAATGGGGAGCAGTACTTC.

This chain connects TRBV5-8 to TRBJ2-5; D remains unclear. TRBJ2-7 explains the end of the DNA better; the J call may be wrong. Germline loops: CDR1 SGHTS, CDR2 YDEGEE. The length of the CDR3 is 14 residues. The DNA for the CDR3 is TGTGCCAGCAGCTCCTACTTAAGCTCCTACGAGCAGTACTTC. Protein product: CASSSYLSSYEQYF.

The chain couples TRBV5-1 to TRBJ1-2; D remains ambiguous. This CDR3 contains 14 residues. The V end was cut by 1 base, the J end by 7 bases, with 14 bases between. In germline, CDR1 is SGHRS, CDR2 YFSETQ. CDR3 DNA: TGCGCCAGCAGCTTGAAGAGCGACATAGGTGGCTACACCTTC. Protein sequence: CASSLKSDIGGYTF.

The CDR3: CASSDQLQDEQFF. CDR3 bases: TGTGCCAGCAGCGACCAGCTACAAGATGAGCAGTTCTTC. The rearrangement uses TRBV6-6 and TRBJ2-1; the D is unclear. The CDR3 loop spans 13 amino acids. Germline values: CDR1 MNHNY, CDR2 SVGAGI (reference sequence). V lost 6 bases to trimming and J lost 8 bases, with 14 bases between them.

The chain couples TRBV2 to TRBJ2-7; D ambiguous. Germline loops: CDR1 SNHLY, CDR2 FYNNEI. The CDR3 has 11 residues. V was pared by 5 bases and J by 2 bases, with 4 bases between. The CDR3 DNA sequence: TGTGCCAGCAGTAATACCTACGAGCAGTACTTC. This translates into CASSNTYEQYF.

The J gene is TRBJ2-5, the V gene TRBV9; perhaps D is TRBD1 or TRBD2 (5 bases each). CDR3 length: 13 residues. Germline-derived CDR1 and CDR2 are SGDLS and YYNGEE. Trimming pared 1 base from V and 5 bases from J, leaving 9 bases between. The CDR3: CASSVIWGETQYF. The DNA for the CDR3 is TGTGCCAGCAGCGTAATCTGGGGGGAGACCCAGTACTTC.

The J gene is TRBJ2-3, the V gene TRBV5-1; maybe TRBD1 (6 bases). V lost 1 base, J lost 2 bases, and 14 bases lay in between. Germline V gene lookup returns CDR1 SGHRS and CDR2 YFSETQ. The CDR3 spans 16 residues. The CDR3 nucleotides read TGCGCCAGCAGCTTGAATCCAGGGGAGCTCACAGATACGCAGTATTTT. It translates to CASSLNPGELTDTQYF.

The rearrangement links TRBV7-2 to TRBJ2-7, with D possibly TRBD2 on 5 matching bases. The CDR3 contains 13 residues. The V end was cut by 2 bases, the J end by 7 bases, with 12 bases between. Looked up from germline, CDR1 is SGHTA and CDR2 is FQGNSA. The CDR3 here is CASSLIGQREQYF. In DNA form, the CDR3 reads TGTGCCAGCAGCTTAATCGGCCAGCGGGAGCAGTACTTC.

The chain employs TRBV5-1 and TRBJ2-7; 7 nucleotides line up with TRBD2. Germline V CDR1 and CDR2: SGHRS, YFSETQ. V lost 0 bases, J lost 2 bases, and 11 bases stayed unmatched. The CDR3 loop spans 17 amino acids. CDR3 amino acids: CASSLDPGGVPAYEQYF. The CDR3 region has the DNA TGCGCCAGCAGCTTGGATCCGGGGGGAGTTCCCGCCTACGAGCAGTACTTC.

V gene TRBV7-9 combines with J gene TRBJ2-7; D is ambiguous. Germline V lookup: CDR1 SEHNR, CDR2 FQNEAQ (reference sequence). This CDR3 spans 12 amino acids. The V gene lost 5 bases and the J gene lost 5 bases, with 10 bases spanning the gap. CDR3 sequence reads: CASSNSGDEQYF. CDR3 nucleotide sequence: TGTGCCAGCAGCAATTCTGGGGACGAGCAGTACTTC.

This clone was seen just once. The V call is TRBV28, the J call TRBJ2-7; TRBD1 agrees at 7 bases. Per the germline V gene, CDR1 is MDHEN and CDR2 is SYDVKM. J was trimmed by 7 bases and V by 6 bases; bases with no gene match: 9. The CDR3 has 13 amino acids. DNA of the CDR3: TGTGCCAGCAGAAGAACAGGGGTCCAAGAGCAGTACTTC. Its protein is CASRRTGVQEQYF.

This clone was seen a single time. This chain connects TRBV5-4 to TRBJ1-2, with TRBD1 matching 9 bases. V shed 4 bases, J shed 4 bases, and the junction held 11 bases outside the gene matches. CDR1 is SGHNT and CDR2 is YYREEE in the germline V gene (reference sequence). The CDR3 totals 16 residues. The chain's CDR3 is CASSPTGTGTRYGYTF. DNA for the CDR3: TGTGCCAGCAGCCCTACCGGGACAGGGACTCGCTATGGCTACACCTTC.

The chain links TRBV4-1 to TRBJ1-5, with 8 bases matching TRBD1. The CDR3 runs to 17 residues. The V gene end was trimmed by 2 bases and the J gene end by 4 bases; junction bases not matched to a gene: 10. The germline CDR1 and CDR2 sequences are MGHRA and YSYEKL. This CDR3 is CASSQYSPGQANQPQHF. The CDR3 DNA reads TGCGCCAGCAGCCAATATTCTCCGGGACAGGCAAATCAGCCCCAGCATTTT.

The chain joins TRBV11-2 to TRBJ1-1, with D unresolved. The V gene's germline CDR1 is SGHAT and CDR2 FQNNGV. Between the trimmed V and J ends, which lost 0 bases and 0 bases, there was a span of 8 bases. This CDR3 spans 15 amino acids. The CDR3 sequence is CASSLEGGLNTEAFF. For the CDR3, the DNA is TGTGCCAGCAGCTTAGAGGGCGGTCTGAACACTGAAGCTTTCTTT.

This sequence joins TRBV10-3 and TRBJ1-5; the match to TRBD1 covers 8 bases. V shed 5 bases, J shed 4 bases, and the junction held 7 bases outside the gene matches. The CDR3 spans 15 residues. Germline V gene lookup returns CDR1 ENHRY and CDR2 SYGVKD. The CDR3 DNA sequence: TGTGCCATCAGTAATCGGGACAGGACGAATCAGCCCCAGCATTTT. It yields the protein CAISNRDRTNQPQHF.

The chain has TRBV28 and TRBJ1-5; D might be TRBD1 (6 bases). Germline CDR1 MDHEN, CDR2 SYDVKM. V was pared by 7 bases and J by 1 base, with 14 bases between. The CDR3 loop spans 15 amino acids. The CDR3 loop reads CASTFPGVSNQPQHF. DNA for the CDR3: TGTGCCAGCACCTTCCCAGGGGTCAGCAATCAGCCCCAGCATTTT.